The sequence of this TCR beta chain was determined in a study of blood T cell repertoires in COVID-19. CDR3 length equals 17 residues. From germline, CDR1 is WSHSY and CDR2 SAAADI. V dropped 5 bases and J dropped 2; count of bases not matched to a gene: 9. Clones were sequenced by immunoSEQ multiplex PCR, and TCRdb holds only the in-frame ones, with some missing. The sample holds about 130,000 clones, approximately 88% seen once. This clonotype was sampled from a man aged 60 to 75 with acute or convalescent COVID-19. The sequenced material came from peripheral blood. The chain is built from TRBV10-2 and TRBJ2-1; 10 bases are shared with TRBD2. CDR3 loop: CASSQRGGRGAYNEQFF. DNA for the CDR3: TGCGCCAGCAGTCAGCGGGGGGGCCGGGGAGCCTACAATGAGCAGTTCTTC.